A selection of T cell receptor beta chains follows, all from one sample in a study of blood T cell repertoires in COVID-19. Assay: immunoSEQ multiplex PCR; the TCRdb copy retains only in-frame clones and omits some. The sample has approximately 200,000 clones; approximately 80% are singletons. The source material was PBMCs or T cells enriched from blood (not recorded which). These receptor sequences come from a woman aged 40 to 50 with acute COVID-19. The CDR3 runs from the conserved cysteine through the conserved F or W. Fields, in order: clone size, J gene, D gene, V gene, CDR3 protein, CDR3 DNA. The D gene is left open where the match is weak. Size is stated for part of the rows, as once, few or many counts, or as a class when the clone is expanded.

clone_size: -; j_call: TRBJ1-2; d_call: TRBD1; v_call: TRBV28; cdr3_aa: CASSFPPGQANYGYTF; cdr3_nt: TGTGCCAGCAGTTTCCCCCCGGGACAGGCTAACTATGGCTACACCTTC
clone_size: -; j_call: TRBJ2-7; d_call: TRBD2; v_call: TRBV5-1; cdr3_aa: CASSTGTTYEQYF; cdr3_nt: TGCGCCAGCAGCACCGGGACTACCTACGAGCAGTACTTC
clone_size: -; j_call: TRBJ1-2; d_call: -; v_call: TRBV24-1; cdr3_aa: CATSGLGRSGYGYTF; cdr3_nt: TGTGCCACCAGTGGATTAGGGAGGAGCGGCTATGGCTACACCTTC
clone_size: -; j_call: TRBJ2-1; d_call: TRBD2; v_call: TRBV11-2; cdr3_aa: CASSLGLAGGLYNEQFF; cdr3_nt: TGTGCCAGCAGCCTGGGACTAGCGGGGGGGCTATACAATGAGCAGTTCTTC
clone_size: once; j_call: TRBJ2-5; d_call: TRBD2; v_call: TRBV9; cdr3_aa: CASSVLAGYQETQYF; cdr3_nt: TGTGCCAGCAGCGTACTAGCGGGGTACCAAGAGACCCAGTACTTC
clone_size: -; j_call: TRBJ1-4; d_call: TRBD1; v_call: TRBV3-1/TRBV3-2; cdr3_aa: CASSRRGGNEKLFF; cdr3_nt: TGTGCCAGCAGCCGGCGAGGGGGCAATGAAAAACTGTTTTTT
clone_size: -; j_call: TRBJ1-3; d_call: -; v_call: TRBV7-9; cdr3_aa: CASSLSGGDGNTIYF; cdr3_nt: TGTGCCAGCAGCTTAAGTGGAGGAGATGGAAACACCATATATTTT
clone_size: -; j_call: TRBJ2-7; d_call: TRBD1; v_call: TRBV6-2/TRBV6-3; cdr3_aa: CASSQQGSHSYEQYF; cdr3_nt: TGTGCCAGCAGTCAACAGGGGTCACACTCCTACGAGCAGTACTTC
clone_size: -; j_call: TRBJ2-3; d_call: -; v_call: TRBV6-4; cdr3_aa: CASSDSTEGISTDTQYF; cdr3_nt: TGTGCCAGCAGTGACTCAACAGAGGGAATAAGCACAGATACGCAGTATTTT
clone_size: -; j_call: TRBJ2-4; d_call: -; v_call: TRBV7-2; cdr3_aa: CASSLVTEIAKNIQYF; cdr3_nt: TGTGCCAGCAGCTTAGTTACAGAGATAGCCAAAAACATTCAGTACTTC
clone_size: -; j_call: TRBJ2-7; d_call: TRBD1; v_call: TRBV5-1; cdr3_aa: CASSWGQAKWEQYF; cdr3_nt: TGCGCCAGCAGCTGGGGACAGGCAAAGTGGGAGCAGTACTTC
clone_size: -; j_call: TRBJ2-5; d_call: -; v_call: TRBV19; cdr3_aa: CASRGTAETQYF; cdr3_nt: TGTGCCAGTAGAGGAACAGCCGAGACCCAGTACTTC
clone_size: -; j_call: TRBJ2-2; d_call: -; v_call: TRBV27; cdr3_aa: CASNSNGFTGELFF; cdr3_nt: TGTGCCAGCAACTCAAACGGGTTCACCGGGGAGCTGTTTTTT
clone_size: once; j_call: TRBJ1-6; d_call: -; v_call: TRBV28; cdr3_aa: CASSLGVNYNSPLHF; cdr3_nt: TGTGCCAGCAGTTTGGGCGTAAATTATAATTCACCCCTCCACTTT